These T cell receptor beta chains were read from a single sample in a study of long-term antiretroviral therapy in people with HIV. TCRdb keeps only in-frame clones here, not all; method: immunoSEQ multiplex PCR. The table lists about 22,000 clones, about 84% of them singletons. The specimen comprised unsorted PBMCs, sampled 0.5 years before starting antiretroviral therapy. All receptors derive from a man aged 40-49 years with HIV. The CDR3 runs from the conserved cysteine through the conserved F or W. Each record gives: D gene, V gene, clone size, J gene, CDR3 protein, CDR3 DNA. D genes are given only for firm matches. Expanded clones get a size class; other rows say once, few or many, or leave the size out.

d_call: TRBD1
v_call: TRBV2
clone_size: .
j_call: TRBJ2-7
cdr3_aa: CASRRDRPSYEQYF
cdr3_nt: TGTGCCAGCAGGCGGGACAGGCCATCCTACGAGCAGTACTTC

d_call: .
v_call: TRBV28
clone_size: .
j_call: TRBJ1-1
cdr3_aa: CASSSPHGVEAFF
cdr3_nt: TGTGCCAGCAGTTCCCCCCATGGGGTTGAAGCTTTCTTT

d_call: .
v_call: TRBV7-6
clone_size: few
j_call: TRBJ2-3
cdr3_aa: CASSRGHGQDTQYF
cdr3_nt: TGTGCCAGCAGCAGAGGCCACGGGCAGGATACGCAGTATTTT

d_call: TRBD1
v_call: TRBV5-6
clone_size: .
j_call: TRBJ1-2
cdr3_aa: CASSLNGDSLYGYTF
cdr3_nt: TGTGCCAGCAGCTTGAACGGGGACAGCCTCTATGGCTACACCTTC

d_call: .
v_call: TRBV6-5
clone_size: .
j_call: TRBJ1-5
cdr3_aa: CASSRRQDLVPQHF
cdr3_nt: TGTGCCAGCAGCCGACGACAGGACCTCGTGCCCCAGCATTTT

d_call: .
v_call: TRBV6-6
clone_size: once
j_call: TRBJ1-5
cdr3_aa: CASSYSKAQPQHF
cdr3_nt: TGTGCCAGCAGTTACTCGAAAGCTCAGCCCCAGCATTTT

d_call: .
v_call: TRBV9
clone_size: .
j_call: TRBJ2-2
cdr3_aa: CASSVALVAAGTGELFF
cdr3_nt: TGTGCCAGCAGCGTAGCCCTAGTAGCGGCCGGGACCGGGGAGCTGTTTTTT

d_call: .
v_call: TRBV6-1
clone_size: .
j_call: TRBJ1-1
cdr3_aa: CASSERGHTEAFF
cdr3_nt: TGTGCCAGCAGTGAACGGGGGCACACTGAAGCTTTCTTT

d_call: TRBD1
v_call: TRBV11-2
clone_size: .
j_call: TRBJ1-5
cdr3_aa: CASSQARDRGVGNQPQHF
cdr3_nt: TGTGCCAGCAGCCAAGCAAGGGACAGGGGTGTTGGCAATCAGCCCCAGCATTTT

d_call: .
v_call: TRBV6-5
clone_size: .
j_call: TRBJ1-6
cdr3_aa: CASSTQGYNSPLHF
cdr3_nt: TGTGCCAGCAGTACCCAGGGATATAATTCACCCCTCCACTTT

d_call: .
v_call: TRBV30
clone_size: few
j_call: TRBJ1-5
cdr3_aa: CAYRSGQSNQPQHF
cdr3_nt: TGTGCCTATCGGTCCGGACAGTCCAATCAGCCCCAGCATTTT

d_call: .
v_call: TRBV7-8
clone_size: .
j_call: TRBJ2-1
cdr3_aa: CASSPRTYNEQFF
cdr3_nt: TGTGCCAGCAGCCCGCGGACCTACAATGAGCAGTTCTTC

d_call: TRBD2
v_call: TRBV6-1
clone_size: .
j_call: TRBJ2-1
cdr3_aa: CASSYGTSGEQFF
cdr3_nt: TGTGCCAGCAGCTACGGGACTAGCGGGGAGCAGTTCTTC

d_call: TRBD1
v_call: TRBV5-1
clone_size: once
j_call: TRBJ2-5
cdr3_aa: CASSWPGQIQETQYF
cdr3_nt: TGCGCCAGCAGCTGGCCGGGACAGATACAAGAGACCCAGTACTTC

d_call: .
v_call: TRBV7-2
clone_size: .
j_call: TRBJ2-1
cdr3_aa: CASSAQGGLGNEQFF
cdr3_nt: TGTGCCAGCAGCGCGCAGGGGGGATTGGGCAATGAGCAGTTCTTC

d_call: .
v_call: TRBV9
clone_size: .
j_call: TRBJ2-1
cdr3_aa: CASSGGAAYNEQFF
cdr3_nt: TGTGCCAGCAGCGGGGGGGCTGCCTACAATGAGCAGTTCTTC

d_call: .
v_call: TRBV7-9
clone_size: .
j_call: TRBJ1-1
cdr3_aa: CASSLVNTEAFF
cdr3_nt: TGTGCCAGCAGCTTAGTGAACACTGAAGCTTTCTTT

d_call: .
v_call: TRBV4-3
clone_size: .
j_call: TRBJ2-7
cdr3_aa: CASSQEVTYEQYF
cdr3_nt: TGCGCCAGCAGCCAAGAAGTCACCTACGAGCAGTACTTC

d_call: .
v_call: TRBV21-1
clone_size: .
j_call: TRBJ2-1
cdr3_aa: CASSKGPTGGAYNEQFF
cdr3_nt: TGTGCCAGCAGCAAAGGCCCTACAGGGGGGGCCTACAATGAGCAGTTCTTC

d_call: .
v_call: TRBV28
clone_size: .
j_call: TRBJ1-6
cdr3_aa: CASSSPNSPLHF
cdr3_nt: TGTGCCAGCAGTTCACCCAATTCACCCCTCCACTTT

d_call: .
v_call: TRBV20-1
clone_size: .
j_call: TRBJ2-3
cdr3_aa: CSSADTQYF
cdr3_nt: TGCAGTTCCGCAGATACGCAGTATTTT

d_call: TRBD2
v_call: TRBV18
clone_size: .
j_call: TRBJ2-2
cdr3_aa: CASSLLLAGDYNTGELFF
cdr3_nt: TGTGCCAGCTCACTCCTACTAGCGGGGGACTACAACACCGGGGAGCTGTTTTTT

d_call: TRBD1
v_call: TRBV7-9
clone_size: once
j_call: TRBJ2-7
cdr3_aa: CASTYGTGEFGQYF
cdr3_nt: TGTGCCAGCACCTACGGGACAGGGGAGTTTGGGCAGTACTTC

d_call: .
v_call: TRBV6-5
clone_size: .
j_call: TRBJ1-1
cdr3_aa: CASSYSRGTEAFF
cdr3_nt: TGTGCCAGCAGTTACTCCAGGGGAACTGAAGCTTTCTTT

d_call: .
v_call: TRBV11-2
clone_size: .
j_call: TRBJ1-1
cdr3_aa: CASSLSPGTNTEAFF
cdr3_nt: TGTGCCAGCAGCCTAAGTCCAGGGACGAACACTGAAGCTTTCTTT

d_call: .
v_call: TRBV11-3
clone_size: .
j_call: TRBJ2-1
cdr3_aa: CASSNGLGLRTMDEQFF
cdr3_nt: TGTGCCAGCAGTAACGGCCTTGGACTCCGTACAATGGATGAGCAGTTCTTC

d_call: .
v_call: TRBV19
clone_size: .
j_call: TRBJ1-2
cdr3_aa: CASSINGINYGYTF
cdr3_nt: TGTGCCAGTAGTATTAACGGAATAAACTATGGCTACACCTTC

d_call: .
v_call: TRBV5-4
clone_size: .
j_call: TRBJ1-5
cdr3_aa: CASSLAGAGPQPQHF
cdr3_nt: TGTGCCAGCAGCTTGGCCGGGGCAGGACCACAGCCCCAGCATTTT

d_call: TRBD1
v_call: TRBV7-8
clone_size: .
j_call: TRBJ1-4
cdr3_aa: CASSSQQGGNEKLFF
cdr3_nt: TGTGCCAGCAGCTCTCAGCAGGGGGGTAATGAAAAACTGTTTTTT

d_call: .
v_call: TRBV10-3
clone_size: .
j_call: TRBJ2-3
cdr3_aa: CAISEGADTSTDTQYF
cdr3_nt: TGTGCCATCAGTGAGGGGGCCGACACTAGCACAGATACGCAGTATTTT

d_call: .
v_call: TRBV6-5
clone_size: once
j_call: TRBJ1-2
cdr3_aa: CASTAGKGSGYTF
cdr3_nt: TGTGCCAGCACAGCGGGAAAGGGAAGTGGCTACACCTTC

d_call: TRBD1
v_call: TRBV6-5
clone_size: .
j_call: TRBJ2-3
cdr3_aa: CASSPGQGGDTQYF
cdr3_nt: TGTGCCAGCAGCCCCGGACAGGGAGGAGATACGCAGTATTTT

d_call: .
v_call: TRBV13
clone_size: .
j_call: TRBJ2-3
cdr3_aa: CASTQRGDTQYF
cdr3_nt: TGTGCCAGCACCCAAAGGGGAGATACGCAGTATTTT

d_call: .
v_call: TRBV30
clone_size: .
j_call: TRBJ2-2
cdr3_aa: CAWFRGHGTGELFF
cdr3_nt: TGTGCCTGGTTCCGGGGGCACGGAACCGGGGAGCTGTTTTTT

d_call: .
v_call: TRBV2
clone_size: .
j_call: TRBJ2-7
cdr3_aa: CASKDRDFYSYEQYF
cdr3_nt: TGTGCCAGCAAGGATCGGGACTTCTACTCCTACGAGCAGTACTTC

d_call: .
v_call: TRBV11-2
clone_size: once
j_call: TRBJ2-3
cdr3_aa: CASSFLGGWAEDTQYF
cdr3_nt: TGTGCCAGCAGCTTCCTGGGGGGCTGGGCGGAAGATACGCAGTATTTT